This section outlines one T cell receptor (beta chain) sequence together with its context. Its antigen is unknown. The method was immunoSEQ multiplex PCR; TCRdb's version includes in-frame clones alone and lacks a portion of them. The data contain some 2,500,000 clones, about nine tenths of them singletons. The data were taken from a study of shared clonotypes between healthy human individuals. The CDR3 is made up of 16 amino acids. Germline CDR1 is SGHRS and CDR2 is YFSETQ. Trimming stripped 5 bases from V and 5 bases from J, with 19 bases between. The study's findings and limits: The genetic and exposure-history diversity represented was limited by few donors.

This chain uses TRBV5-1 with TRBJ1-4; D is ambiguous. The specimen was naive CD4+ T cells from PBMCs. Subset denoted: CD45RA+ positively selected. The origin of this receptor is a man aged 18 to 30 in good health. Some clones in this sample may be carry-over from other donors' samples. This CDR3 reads CASSGQPHPKNEKLFF. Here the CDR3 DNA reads TGCGCCAGCAGTGGCCAACCCCACCCAAAGAATGAAAAACTGTTTTTT.